This paragraph covers one T cell receptor (beta chain) sequence. The CDR3 is 14 amino acids. Germline V gives CDR1 SGHTA, CDR2 FQGTGA. The junction had 7 bases not matched to a gene; V was cut back by 2 bases and J by 7 bases. The sample originates from a study of T cell changes during pregnancy in multiple sclerosis. Produced via immunoSEQ multiplex PCR; TCRdb's table is partial and in-frame only. Among around 50,000 clones listed, more than 75% were seen once. This receptor was taken from a human donor whose cells served as feeder cells for cultures in a pregnancy study. The gene calls are TRBV7-3 and TRBJ1-2; the match to TRBD1 covers 7 bases. Source material: peripheral blood from another person, used as feeder cells. This CDR3 is CASSLEGQSTGYTF. The CDR3 DNA sequence: TGTGCCAGCAGCTTAGAGGGACAGAGCACTGGCTACACCTTC.